This T cell receptor (beta chain) was sequenced during a study of OX40 agonist ivuxolimab in advanced cancers. About the research overall: Patients were dosed intravenously with ivuxolimab at 0.01 to 10 mg/kg every 2 weeks. The mean age was roughly 60 years, ranging from 23 to 79, with around four fifths of participants male.

Peripheral blood came from all dose cohorts at three timepoints. Trimming removed 4 bases from V and 6 bases from J; junction bases left unmatched: 12. This CDR3 contains 16 residues. Germline V gene lookup returns CDR1 LGHNA and CDR2 YNFKEQ. Study results and caveats: The average count of expanded clones was higher among CD8+ T cells than among CD4+.

TCRdb's table, derived via immunoSEQ multiplex PCR, lists solely in-frame clones and lacks some. The sample contains 98,000 or so clones, 85% to 90% of which appear only once. Remarks on this clone: Its target is not known.

This clonotype was sampled from an adult with an advanced solid tumor such as melanoma, head and neck, liver or kidney cancer. Sample: CD4+ or CD8+ T cells sorted from blood, taken in a trial of the OX40 agonist ivuxolimab. The V gene is TRBV4-2, the J gene TRBJ2-1; TRBD2 matches 7 bases. CDR3 DNA: TGTGCCAGCAGCCGAGGTAGACGCCAGCGGGGCAATGAGCAGTTCTTC. It encodes CASSRGRRQRGNEQFF.